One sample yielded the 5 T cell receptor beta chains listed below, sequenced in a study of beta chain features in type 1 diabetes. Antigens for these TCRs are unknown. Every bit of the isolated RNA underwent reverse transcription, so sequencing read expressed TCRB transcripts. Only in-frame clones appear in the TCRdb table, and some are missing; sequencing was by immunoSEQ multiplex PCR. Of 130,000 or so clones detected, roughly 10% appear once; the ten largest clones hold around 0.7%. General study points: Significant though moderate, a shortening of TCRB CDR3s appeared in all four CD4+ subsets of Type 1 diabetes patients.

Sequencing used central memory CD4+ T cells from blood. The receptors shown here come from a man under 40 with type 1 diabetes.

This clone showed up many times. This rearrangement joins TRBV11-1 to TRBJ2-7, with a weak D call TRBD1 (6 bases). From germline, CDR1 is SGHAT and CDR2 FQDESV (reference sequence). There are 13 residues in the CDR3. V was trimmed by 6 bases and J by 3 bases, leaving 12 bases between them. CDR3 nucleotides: TGTGCCAGCAGAGGACAGACGGACTACGAGCAGTACTTC. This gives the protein CASRGQTDYEQYF.

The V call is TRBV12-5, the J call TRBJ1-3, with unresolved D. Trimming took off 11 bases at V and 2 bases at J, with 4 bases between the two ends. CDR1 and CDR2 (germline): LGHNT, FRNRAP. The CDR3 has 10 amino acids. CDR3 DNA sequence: TGTGCTCCGGCTGGAAACACCATATATTTT. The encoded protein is CAPAGNTIYF. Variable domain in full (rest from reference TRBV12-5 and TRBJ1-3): DARVTQTPRHKVTEMGQEVTMRCQPILGHNTVFWYRQTMMQGLELLAYFRNRAPLDDSGMPKDRFSAEMPDATLATLKIQPSEPRDSAVYFCAPAGNTIYFGEGSWLTVV.

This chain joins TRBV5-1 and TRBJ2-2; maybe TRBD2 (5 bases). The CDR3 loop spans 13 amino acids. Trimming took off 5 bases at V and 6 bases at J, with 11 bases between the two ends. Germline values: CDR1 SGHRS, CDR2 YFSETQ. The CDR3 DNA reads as TGCGCCAGCAGACTAGAAAGTCCCGGGGAGCTGTTTTTT. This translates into CASRLESPGELFF.

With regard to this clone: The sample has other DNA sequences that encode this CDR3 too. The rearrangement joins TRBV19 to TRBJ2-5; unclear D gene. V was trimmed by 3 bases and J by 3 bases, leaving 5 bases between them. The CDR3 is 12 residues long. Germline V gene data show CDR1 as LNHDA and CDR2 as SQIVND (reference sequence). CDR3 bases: TGTGCCAGTAGTATCGGTGAAGAGACCCAGTACTTC. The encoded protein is CASSIGEETQYF.

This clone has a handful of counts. In DNA, the CDR3 is TGTGCCAGCAGCCCGGGACAGGTGGAGACCCAGTACTTC. It encodes CASSPGQVETQYF. The chain is built from TRBV6-1 and TRBJ2-5, with TRBD1 matching 8 bases. CDR3 length: 13 amino acids. Germline-derived CDR1 and CDR2 are MNHNS and SASEGT. The V and J ends lost 6 bases and 5 bases, in that order; junction bases with no gene match: 5.